These 12 T cell receptor beta chains share one sample of origin, sequenced in a study of OX40 agonist ivuxolimab in advanced cancers. Using immunoSEQ multiplex PCR, the repertoire was profiled, and TCRdb retains in-frame clones only, with some absent. This table holds 84,000 or so clones, over 80% found once. Sequences were derived from CD4+ or CD8+ T cells sorted from blood, sampled in a trial of the OX40 agonist ivuxolimab. These receptor sequences come from an adult with an advanced solid tumor such as melanoma, head and neck, liver or kidney cancer.

CDR3 in DNA: TGTGCCAGTACCGTTAGACCGACTAGCGGGGGGGACACCGGGGAGCTGTTTTTT. Encoded protein: CASTVRPTSGGDTGELFF. The V gene is TRBV19, the J gene TRBJ2-2; 14 nucleotides match TRBD2. V lost 7 bases to trimming and J lost 3 bases; unmatched junction nucleotides: 10. This CDR3 has 18 amino acids. CDR1 is LNHDA and CDR2 is SQIVND in the germline V gene (reference sequence).

This sequence joins TRBV11-1 and TRBJ2-3; 10 nucleotides match TRBD1. The CDR3 is made up of 15 amino acids. V trimming: 6 bases; J trimming: 4 bases; junction bases outside the gene matches: 7. Germline CDR1 reads SGHAT; CDR2 reads FQDESV (reference sequence). As DNA, the CDR3 is TGTGCCAGCAGTCGAACGGGACAGGGGTCAGATACGCAGTATTTT. Its protein product is CASSRTGQGSDTQYF.

The rearrangement uses TRBV5-1 and TRBJ1-1; TRBD1 is a possible D gene (5 bases). The CDR3 is 15 amino acids. CDR1 and CDR2 (germline): SGHRS, YFSETQ. V dropped 4 bases and J dropped 4 bases, with 17 bases sitting between them. The CDR3 loop reads CASSTRDPWGTEAFF. CDR3 coding DNA: TGCGCCAGCAGCACTCGGGACCCCTGGGGCACTGAAGCTTTCTTT.

The J gene is TRBJ1-4, the V gene TRBV28, with 7 bases that match TRBD1. The CDR3 contains 15 residues. Looked up from germline, CDR1 is MDHEN and CDR2 is SYDVKM. The V and J ends lost 5 bases and 4 bases, in that order; junction bases with no gene match: 7. The CDR3 DNA follows: TGTGCCAGCAGTACCACAGGGGCCATTAATGAAAAACTGTTTTTT. Translating gives CASSTTGAINEKLFF.

The gene calls are TRBV1 and TRBJ2-5; the table's D call, TRBD1, has no DNA check behind it. TRBV1 is a pseudogene segment. This CDR3 region has 19 residues. The CDR3 coding sequence is TGCACCAGCAGCCAAGATTGTGAGGTAGTCGCGGAAGGGCAGGGGACCCAGTACTTC. This encodes CTSSQDCEVVAEGQGTQYF.

This chain joins TRBV5-5 and TRBJ1-4; 7 positions agree with TRBD1. Germline V gives CDR1 SGHKS, CDR2 YYEKEE (reference sequence). The CDR3 runs to 15 residues. J gave up 7 bases and V 3 bases, and 9 bases lay outside the gene matches. CDR3 in DNA: TGTGCCAGCAGCTCGACGACAGGGTCTAGTGAAAAACTGTTTTTT. Translated, it gives CASSSTTGSSEKLFF.

The V and J genes are TRBV6-5 and TRBJ2-3; TRBD2 matches at 7 bases. CDR3 length equals 15 residues. Germline V lookup: CDR1 MNHEY, CDR2 SVGAGI. Losses at the gene ends were 5 bases for V and 2 bases for J; bases not matched to a gene: 7. The CDR3 region has the DNA TGTGCCAGCAGTCTAGCGGTTTTTGACACAGATACGCAGTATTTT. Its protein is CASSLAVFDTDTQYF.

As DNA, the CDR3 is TGTGCCAGCAGCCTGGGCTCGGGGGTGACAGATACGCAGTATTTT. It encodes CASSLGSGVTDTQYF. This chain uses TRBV7-3 with TRBJ2-3, with a possible D match to TRBD2 (6 bases). Between the trimmed V and J ends, which lost 5 bases and 3 bases, there was a span of 15 bases. Germline V lookup: CDR1 SGHTA, CDR2 FQGTGA. The length of the CDR3 is 15 residues. Filled out from reference TRBV7-3 and TRBJ2-3, the complete variable domain reads GAGVSQTPSNKVTEKGKYVELRCDPISGHTALYWYRQSLGQGPEFLIYFQGTGAADDSGLPNDRFFAVRPEGSVSTLKIQRTERGDSAVYLCASSLGSGVTDTQYFGPGTRLTVL.

The chain combines TRBV29-1 with TRBJ2-1; tentative D call: TRBD2 (6 bases). CDR3 length: 15 residues. The V and J ends lost 1 base and 10 bases respectively, with 20 bases between them. From germline, CDR1 is SQVTM and CDR2 ANQGSEA. CDR3 bases: TGCAGCGTTGAAGCCTCCGGGACTGGGGGTTGGGAGCAGTTCTTC. Its translation is CSVEASGTGGWEQFF.

The gene calls are TRBV15 and TRBJ2-3; D is unresolved. With 0 bases removed from V and 1 base from J, the gap between germline ends came to 8 bases. CDR3 size: 15 residues. Germline CDR1 is LNHNV and CDR2 is YYDKDF (reference sequence). The CDR3 protein is CATSREVKRTDTQYF. As DNA, the CDR3 is TGTGCCACCAGCAGAGAGGTGAAGCGCACAGATACGCAGTATTTT.

This sequence joins TRBV5-1 and TRBJ1-3; possible D gene TRBD1, 6 bases. This CDR3 is 15 amino acids long. The germline V gene has CDR1 SGHRS and CDR2 YFSETQ. Between the trimmed V and J ends, which lost 0 bases and 1 base, there was a span of 8 bases. For the CDR3, the DNA is TGCGCCAGCAGCTTGGAGGGGACATCTGGAAACACCATATATTTT. It translates to CASSLEGTSGNTIYF.

The V gene is TRBV5-1, the J gene TRBJ1-4; D is uncertain. The CDR3 length is 21 residues. V gave up 7 bases and J gave up 3 bases, with 34 bases separating them. The V gene's germline CDR1 is SGHRS and CDR2 YFSETQ. The CDR3 nucleotides read TGCGCCAGCTTCACTTCAACCAGACACCGGTTGGCTGTAGGGTCTAATGAAAAACTGTTTTTT. Translated: CASFTSTRHRLAVGSNEKLFF.